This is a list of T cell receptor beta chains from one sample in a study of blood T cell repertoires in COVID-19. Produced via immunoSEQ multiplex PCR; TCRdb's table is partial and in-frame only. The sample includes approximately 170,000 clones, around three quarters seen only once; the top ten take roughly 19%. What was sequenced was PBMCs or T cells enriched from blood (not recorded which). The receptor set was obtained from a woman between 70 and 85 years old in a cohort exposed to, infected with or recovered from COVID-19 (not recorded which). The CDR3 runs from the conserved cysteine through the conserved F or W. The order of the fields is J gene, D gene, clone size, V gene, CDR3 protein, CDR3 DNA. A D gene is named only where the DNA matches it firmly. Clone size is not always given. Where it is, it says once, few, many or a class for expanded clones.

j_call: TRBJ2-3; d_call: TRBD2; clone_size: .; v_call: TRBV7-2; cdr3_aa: CASSLDGSGSGDTQYF; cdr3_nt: TGTGCCAGCAGCTTAGATGGTAGCGGGAGTGGGGATACGCAGTATTTT
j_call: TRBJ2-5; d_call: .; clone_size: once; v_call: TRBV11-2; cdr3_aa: CASSFRDRFATQYF; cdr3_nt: TGTGCCAGCAGCTTTCGAGACAGGTTTGCGACCCAGTACTTC
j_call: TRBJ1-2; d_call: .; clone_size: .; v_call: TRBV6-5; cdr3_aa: CASSYLQGNYGYTF; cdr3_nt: TGTGCCAGCAGTTACCTTCAGGGGAACTATGGCTACACCTTC
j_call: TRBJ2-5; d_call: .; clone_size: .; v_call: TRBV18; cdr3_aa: CASSSSSFGGMMAQETQYF; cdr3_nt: TGTGCCAGCTCATCTTCCTCGTTCGGAGGGATGATGGCCCAAGAGACCCAGTACTTC
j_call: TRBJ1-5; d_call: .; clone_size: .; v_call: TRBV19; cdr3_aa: CASSLVWAHQPQHF; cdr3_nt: TGTGCCAGTAGTCTCGTTTGGGCCCATCAGCCCCAGCATTTT
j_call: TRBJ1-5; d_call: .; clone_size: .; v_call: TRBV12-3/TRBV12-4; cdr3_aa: CASSPASEAQHF; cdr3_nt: TGTGCCAGCAGCCCCGCAAGTGAGGCCCAGCATTTT
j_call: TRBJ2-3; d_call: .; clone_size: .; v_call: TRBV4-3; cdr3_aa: CASSQGSLEDTQYF; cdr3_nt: TGCGCCAGCAGCCAAGGTAGCTTGGAAGATACGCAGTATTTT
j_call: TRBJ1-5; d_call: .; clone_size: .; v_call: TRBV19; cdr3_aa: CASSIGGSGSNQPQHF; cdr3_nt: TGTGCCAGTAGTATCGGGGGGAGTGGTAGCAATCAGCCCCAGCATTTT
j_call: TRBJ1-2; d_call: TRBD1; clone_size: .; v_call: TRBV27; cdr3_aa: CASSLYGQGANYGYTF; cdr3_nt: TGTGCCAGCAGTTTATATGGACAGGGCGCTAACTATGGCTACACCTTC
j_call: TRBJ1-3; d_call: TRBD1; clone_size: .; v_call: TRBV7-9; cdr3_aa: CASSLLKGQGRLANTIYF; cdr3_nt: TGTGCCAGCAGCCTACTGAAGGGACAGGGGCGTCTTGCAAACACCATATATTTT
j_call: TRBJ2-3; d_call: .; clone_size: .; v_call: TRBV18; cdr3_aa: CASSLRIREDTQYF; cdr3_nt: TGTGCCAGCTCACTTCGCATCAGGGAAGATACGCAGTATTTT
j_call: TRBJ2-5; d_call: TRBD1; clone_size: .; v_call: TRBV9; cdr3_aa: CASSGGQDAETQYF; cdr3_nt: TGTGCCAGCAGCGGAGGACAGGATGCAGAGACCCAGTACTTC
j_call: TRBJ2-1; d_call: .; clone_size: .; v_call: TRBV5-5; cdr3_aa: CASSLSAGPYNEQFF; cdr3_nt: TGTGCCAGCAGCTTGTCCGCGGGACCCTACAATGAGCAGTTCTTC